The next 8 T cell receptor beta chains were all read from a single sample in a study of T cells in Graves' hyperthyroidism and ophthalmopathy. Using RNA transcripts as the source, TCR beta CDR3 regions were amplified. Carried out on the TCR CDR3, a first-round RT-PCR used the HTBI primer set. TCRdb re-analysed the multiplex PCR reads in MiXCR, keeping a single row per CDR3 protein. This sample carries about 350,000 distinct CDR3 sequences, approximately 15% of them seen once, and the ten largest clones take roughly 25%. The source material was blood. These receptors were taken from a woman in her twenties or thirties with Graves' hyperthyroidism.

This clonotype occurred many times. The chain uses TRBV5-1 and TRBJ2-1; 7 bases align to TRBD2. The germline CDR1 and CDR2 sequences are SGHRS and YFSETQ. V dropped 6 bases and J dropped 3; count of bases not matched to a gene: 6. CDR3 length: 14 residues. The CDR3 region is CASKIAGSYNEQFF. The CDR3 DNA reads TGCGCCAGCAAAATAGCGGGCAGCTACAATGAGCAGTTCTTC.

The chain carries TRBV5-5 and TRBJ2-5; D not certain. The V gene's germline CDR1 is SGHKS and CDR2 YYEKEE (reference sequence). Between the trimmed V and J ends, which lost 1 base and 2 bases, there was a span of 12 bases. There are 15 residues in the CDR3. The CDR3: CASSLSPVQQETQYF. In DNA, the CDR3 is TGTGCCAGCAGCTTGAGTCCCGTACAGCAAGAGACCCAGTACTTC.

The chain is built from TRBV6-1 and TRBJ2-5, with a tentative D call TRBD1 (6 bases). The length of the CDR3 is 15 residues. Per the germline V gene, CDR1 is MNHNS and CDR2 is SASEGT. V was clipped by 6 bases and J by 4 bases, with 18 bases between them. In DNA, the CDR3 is TGTGCCAGCAGAAGACAAGGACGAGGGGGAGAGACCCAGTACTTC. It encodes CASRRQGRGGETQYF.

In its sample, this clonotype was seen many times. The CDR3 loop is CASSARGWDTQYF. In DNA form, the CDR3 reads TGTGCCAGCAGCGCCAGGGGCTGGGATACGCAGTATTTT. V and J are TRBV7-6 and TRBJ2-3, with a possible D match to TRBD1 (6 bases). The CDR3 length is 13 residues. V was clipped by 5 bases and J by 6 bases, with 12 bases between them. The germline CDR1 and CDR2 sequences are SGHVS and FNYEAQ.

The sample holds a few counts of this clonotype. The CDR3 here is CSALTQNTDTQYF. In DNA form, the CDR3 reads TGCAGCGCCTTGACACAAAACACAGATACGCAGTATTTT. The genes are TRBV29-1 and TRBJ2-3; D unclear. The CDR3 spans 13 residues. Trimming cost V 7 bases and J 2 bases, with 13 bases left between them. The V gene's germline CDR1 is SQVTM and CDR2 ANQGSEA.

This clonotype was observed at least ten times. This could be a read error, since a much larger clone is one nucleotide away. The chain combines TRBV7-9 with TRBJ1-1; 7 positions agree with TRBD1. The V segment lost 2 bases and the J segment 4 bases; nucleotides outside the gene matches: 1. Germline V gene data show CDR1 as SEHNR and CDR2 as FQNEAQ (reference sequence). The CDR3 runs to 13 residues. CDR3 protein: CASSLKGATEAFF. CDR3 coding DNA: TGTGCCAGCAGCTTAAAGGGGGCCACTGAAGCTTTCTTT.

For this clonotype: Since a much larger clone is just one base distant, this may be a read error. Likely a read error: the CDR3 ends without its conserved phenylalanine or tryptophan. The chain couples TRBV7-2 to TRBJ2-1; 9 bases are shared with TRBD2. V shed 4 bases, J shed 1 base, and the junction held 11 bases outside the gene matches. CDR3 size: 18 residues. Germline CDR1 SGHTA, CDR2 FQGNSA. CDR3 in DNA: TGTGCCAGCAGCTCACGACTTCTGGCGGGAGGGTCCTACAATGAGCAGTTCCTC. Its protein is CASSSRLLAGGSYNEQFL.

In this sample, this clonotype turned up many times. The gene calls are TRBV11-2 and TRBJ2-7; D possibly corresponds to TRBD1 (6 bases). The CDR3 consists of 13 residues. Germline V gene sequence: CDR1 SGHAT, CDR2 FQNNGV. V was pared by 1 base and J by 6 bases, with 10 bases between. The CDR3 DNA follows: TGTGCCAGCAGCTTAGGACAGGCTCTCGAGCAGTACTTC. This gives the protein CASSLGQALEQYF.